These T cell receptor beta chains were read from a single sample in a study of T cells after yellow fever vaccination. TCRdb ran MiXCR on the 5' RACE reads and lists one entry per CDR3 protein. Found here are just under 600,000 distinct CDR3 sequences, approximately 15% of them singletons; the top ten hold over 11%. The specimen was PBMCs, collected on the day of the yellow fever booster vaccination. The origin of the receptors is a man aged 25 to 45 who received the YFV17D yellow fever vaccine. The CDR3 runs from the conserved cysteine through the conserved F or W. Fields, in order: CDR3 DNA, CDR3 protein, J gene, clone size, V gene, D gene. A D gene is named only where the DNA matches it firmly. Expanded clones get a size class; other rows say once, few or many, or leave the size out.

cdr3_nt: TGTGCCAGCAGTTACGAGCTAGGAGGGAGCTCGTTTGACACCGGGGAGCTGTTTTTT
cdr3_aa: CASSYELGGSSFDTGELFF
j_call: TRBJ2-2
clone_size: .
v_call: TRBV6-2/TRBV6-3
d_call: .

cdr3_nt: TGCGCCAGCAGCCGGAGGACAGGCGGAGGGTACGAGCAGTACTTC
cdr3_aa: CASSRRTGGGYEQYF
j_call: TRBJ2-7
clone_size: few
v_call: TRBV5-1
d_call: .

cdr3_nt: TGTGCCATCAGATCCGGTGCAACTAATGAAAAACTGTTTTTT
cdr3_aa: CAIRSGATNEKLFF
j_call: TRBJ1-4
clone_size: few
v_call: TRBV10-3
d_call: .

cdr3_nt: TGCAGTGCTAGCGGGAGGGCCGTTAGAGAGCAGTACTTC
cdr3_aa: CSASGRAVREQYF
j_call: TRBJ2-7
clone_size: few
v_call: TRBV20-1
d_call: TRBD2

cdr3_nt: TGTGCCAGCAGTTTATTAGTGGACTTTTACGAGCAGTACTTC
cdr3_aa: CASSLLVDFYEQYF
j_call: TRBJ2-7
clone_size: few
v_call: TRBV12-3/TRBV12-4
d_call: .

cdr3_nt: TGCAGTGCTAGAGATGTGGTGACAGTCACAGATACGCAGTATTTT
cdr3_aa: CSARDVVTVTDTQYF
j_call: TRBJ2-3
clone_size: .
v_call: TRBV20-1
d_call: .

cdr3_nt: TGTGCCAGCAGTCAAACGGGACAGACATCAAATCAGCCCCAGCATTTT
cdr3_aa: CASSQTGQTSNQPQHF
j_call: TRBJ1-5
clone_size: .
v_call: TRBV28
d_call: TRBD1

cdr3_nt: TGTGCCAGCAGCTTAGAAGACAGAACCACCGGGGAGCTGTTTTTT
cdr3_aa: CASSLEDRTTGELFF
j_call: TRBJ2-2
clone_size: .
v_call: TRBV7-9
d_call: .

cdr3_nt: TGCGCCAGCAGCCCCCTGGGGCAGAATAGCAATCAGCCCCAGCATTTT
cdr3_aa: CASSPLGQNSNQPQHF
j_call: TRBJ1-5
clone_size: few
v_call: TRBV5-1
d_call: .

cdr3_nt: TGCAGTGCTTGGATGGGAGGGGACACTGAAGCTTTCTTT
cdr3_aa: CSAWMGGDTEAFF
j_call: TRBJ1-1
clone_size: many
v_call: TRBV20-1
d_call: .

cdr3_nt: TGCGCCAGCAGCTTTAGAACAGGGTTCACAGATACGCAGTATTTT
cdr3_aa: CASSFRTGFTDTQYF
j_call: TRBJ2-3
clone_size: many
v_call: TRBV5-1
d_call: .

cdr3_nt: TGCAGTGCCCGGACTGATAAGTGGGAGACCCAGTACTTC
cdr3_aa: CSARTDKWETQYF
j_call: TRBJ2-5
clone_size: .
v_call: TRBV20-1
d_call: .

cdr3_nt: TGCGCCAGCAGCGGCGGCCCAATCGCAGATACGCAGTATTTT
cdr3_aa: CASSGGPIADTQYF
j_call: TRBJ2-3
clone_size: .
v_call: TRBV5-1
d_call: .

cdr3_nt: TGCGCCAGCAGTGAGGAGGCTCAGGGGCGAGTGAGCTATGGCTACACCTTC
cdr3_aa: CASSEEAQGRVSYGYTF
j_call: TRBJ1-2
clone_size: few
v_call: TRBV10-2
d_call: .

cdr3_nt: TGTGCCAGCAGTTACTCGCGACAGAGAAACACCGGGGAGCTGTTTTTT
cdr3_aa: CASSYSRQRNTGELFF
j_call: TRBJ2-2
clone_size: few
v_call: TRBV6-5
d_call: .

cdr3_nt: TGTGCCAGCTCACCATTCTCCCACAAAATCAAACCCTACGAGCAGTACTTC
cdr3_aa: CASSPFSHKIKPYEQYF
j_call: TRBJ2-7
clone_size: .
v_call: TRBV18
d_call: .

cdr3_nt: TGTGCCAGCAGCTTAGCCTGGAGGGCAGCAAATGGCTACACCTTC
cdr3_aa: CASSLAWRAANGYTF
j_call: TRBJ1-2
clone_size: few
v_call: TRBV7-2
d_call: .